The 15 T cell receptor beta chains below all came from one sample that was sequenced in a study of CD8+ T cells in alopecia areata. The authors extracted RNA and reverse transcribed it into cDNA as the sequencing template. The data were produced by immunoSEQ multiplex PCR, yet TCRdb's version contains in-frame clones alone and is incomplete. The sample yields more than 90,000 clones, 30% to 40% seen once. The sample was CD4+ T cells sorted from blood. These receptors were collected from a human donor with alopecia areata.

This clone was detected a few times. The rearrangement links TRBV29-1 to TRBJ2-3; unclear D gene. V lost 8 bases to trimming and J lost 0 bases, with 18 bases between them. Germline V gene sequence: CDR1 SQVTM, CDR2 ANQGSEA. The CDR3 has 15 amino acids. CDR3 nucleotides: TGCAGCTTCACTTGGGCGACAACCAGCACAGATACGCAGTATTTT. Its protein is CSFTWATTSTDTQYF.

In its sample, this clone was seen once. The chain carries TRBV6-5 and TRBJ2-1, with a possible D match to TRBD1 (5 bases). V gave up 6 bases and J gave up 0 bases, with 9 bases separating them. The CDR3 spans 14 residues. Looked up from germline, CDR1 is MNHEY and CDR2 is SVGAGI. The chain's CDR3 is CASRTALSYNEQFF. CDR3 sequence (DNA): TGTGCCAGCAGGACAGCCCTCTCCTACAATGAGCAGTTCTTC.

V is TRBV15 and J is TRBJ2-7; TRBD2 matches 9 bases. This CDR3 comprises 16 residues. J lost 0 bases, V lost 4 bases, and 7 bases had no gene match. The V gene's germline CDR1 is LNHNV and CDR2 YYDKDF (reference sequence). This chain's CDR3 is CATSKPAGGRSYEQYF. The CDR3 bases are TGTGCCACCAGCAAGCCAGCGGGGGGCCGCTCCTACGAGCAGTACTTC.

This clone was seen more than once but under ten times. The gene calls are TRBV19 and TRBJ2-7; D may be TRBD1 or TRBD2 (5 bases each). CDR1 LNHDA and CDR2 SQIVND come from the germline V gene (reference sequence). V lost 1 base and J 5 bases, leaving 15 bases between the germline ends. The CDR3 has 15 residues. CDR3 region: CASSIARDGLHEQYF. The DNA of the CDR3 is TGTGCCAGTAGTATAGCCCGGGACGGACTCCACGAGCAGTACTTC.

The chain is built from TRBV4-2 and TRBJ2-1; D is uncertain. CDR1 is LGHNA, CDR2 YNFKEQ, per germline. This CDR3 has 17 amino acids. The V gene lost 0 bases and the J gene lost 0 bases, with 12 bases spanning the gap. The CDR3 spells CASSQDGSSDSYNEQFF. The CDR3 bases are TGTGCCAGCAGCCAAGATGGCAGCTCTGACTCCTACAATGAGCAGTTCTTC.

The chain combines TRBV4-1 with TRBJ2-3; D remains unclear. Germline CDR1 and CDR2: MGHRA and YSYEKL. V was shortened by 1 base and J by 6 bases, with 20 bases between the two germline ends. This CDR3 is built from 17 residues. Here the CDR3 reads CASSQVYSGVLWDTQYF. The CDR3, as DNA: TGCGCCAGCAGCCAAGTCTACTCGGGTGTCCTGTGGGATACGCAGTATTTT.

The V and J genes are TRBV18 and TRBJ2-1, with 7 bases matching TRBD2. The CDR3 length is 13 residues. CDR1 and CDR2 from the germline V gene are KGHSH and LQKENI. Trimming cost V 3 bases and J 8 bases; bases outside gene matches: 4. Here the CDR3 DNA reads TGTGCCAGCTCACCCCCTAGCGGCCATGAGCAGTTCTTC. This translates into CASSPPSGHEQFF.

The chain has TRBV7-8 and TRBJ2-5, with TRBD1 matching 7 bases. This CDR3 has 13 amino acids. Germline V lookup: CDR1 SGHVS, CDR2 FQNEAQ. Trimming took 5 bases from V and 7 from J; bases not matched to a gene: 7. The CDR3 sequence is CASSLRQGVTQYF. CDR3 DNA sequence: TGTGCCAGCAGCCTCCGACAGGGAGTGACCCAGTACTTC. The entire variable domain, with the rest obtained from reference TRBV7-8 and TRBJ2-5, is as follows: GAGVSQSPRYKVAKRGQDVALRCDPISGHVSLFWYQQALGQGPEFLTYFQNEAQLDKSGLPSDRFFAERPEGSVSTLKIQRTQQEDSAVYLCASSLRQGVTQYFGPGTRLLVL.

This chain uses TRBV6-5 with TRBJ2-6; D perhaps matches TRBD1 (6 bases). V was trimmed by 2 bases and J by 4 bases, leaving 12 bases between them. Germline CDR1 and CDR2: MNHEY and SVGAGI. The CDR3 contains 16 residues. CDR3: CASSYAGVVGANVLTF. For the CDR3, the DNA is TGTGCCAGCAGTTACGCAGGGGTGGTAGGGGCCAACGTCCTGACTTTC.

The chain joins TRBV7-2 to TRBJ2-7, with 11 bases matching TRBD1. CDR1 and CDR2 from the germline V gene are SGHTA and FQGNSA. J was trimmed by 1 base and V by 5 bases; bases with no gene match: 7. The CDR3 covers 16 residues. The DNA of the CDR3 is TGTGCCAGCAGCCCCTCCGGACAGGGGGCTTCCTACGAGCAGTACTTC. Translation: CASSPSGQGASYEQYF.

The chain is built from TRBV28 and TRBJ2-5; 9 bases agree with TRBD1. Trimming cost V 1 base and J 6 bases; bases outside gene matches: 6. This CDR3 contains 15 residues. From germline, CDR1 is MDHEN and CDR2 SYDVKM. The CDR3 DNA reads as TGTGCCAGCAGTTTATCACAGGGGGCGATCAAGACCCAGTACTTC. Its protein is CASSLSQGAIKTQYF. Filled out from reference TRBV28 and TRBJ2-5, the complete variable domain reads DVKVTQSSRYLVKRTGEKVFLECVQDMDHENMFWYRQDPGLGLRLIYFSYDVKMKEKGDIPEGYSVSREKKERFSLILESASTNQTSMYLCASSLSQGAIKTQYFGPGTRLLVL.

This clone was observed a handful of times. This chain joins TRBV29-1 and TRBJ2-4; 7 nucleotides line up with TRBD1. Germline CDR1 SQVTM, CDR2 ANQGSEA. The ends lost 4 bases at V and 9 bases at J; junction bases unmatched: 12. The CDR3 spans 14 residues. As DNA, the CDR3 is TGCAGCGTTGCTGTGGGACAGACTACTGGCATTCAGTACTTC. Its protein is CSVAVGQTTGIQYF.

This rearrangement joins TRBV7-2 to TRBJ2-5; TRBD1 matches at 8 bases. The V gene end was trimmed by 4 bases and the J gene end by 4 bases; junction bases not matched to a gene: 14. CDR3 length: 17 amino acids. Germline assignment: CDR1 SGHTA and CDR2 FQGNSA. Here the CDR3 reads CASSSLGWTGKRETQYF. For the CDR3, the DNA is TGTGCCAGCAGCTCACTAGGGTGGACAGGGAAAAGAGAGACCCAGTACTTC.

This clone was counted a few times. This rearrangement joins TRBV23-1 to TRBJ2-3; possibly TRBD2 for D (5 bases). TRBV23-1 is known as an ORF, though its function is uncertain. The germline V and J ends were trimmed by 9 bases and 0 bases, with 10 bases remaining between them. This CDR3 comprises 13 residues. CDR3 nucleotide sequence: TGCGCCAGGACGACTACGAGCACAGATACGCAGTATTTT. Protein product: CARTTTSTDTQYF.

Here the CDR3 reads CASSPREGEQYF. The CDR3 nucleotides read TGTGCCAGCTCACCACGGGAGGGCGAGCAGTACTTC. The chain recombines TRBV18 with TRBJ2-7; 7 nucleotides line up with TRBD2. With 1 base clipped from V and 6 bases from J, the junction kept 0 bases outside the gene matches. Germline CDR1 reads KGHSH; CDR2 reads LQKENI. CDR3 length: 12 amino acids.